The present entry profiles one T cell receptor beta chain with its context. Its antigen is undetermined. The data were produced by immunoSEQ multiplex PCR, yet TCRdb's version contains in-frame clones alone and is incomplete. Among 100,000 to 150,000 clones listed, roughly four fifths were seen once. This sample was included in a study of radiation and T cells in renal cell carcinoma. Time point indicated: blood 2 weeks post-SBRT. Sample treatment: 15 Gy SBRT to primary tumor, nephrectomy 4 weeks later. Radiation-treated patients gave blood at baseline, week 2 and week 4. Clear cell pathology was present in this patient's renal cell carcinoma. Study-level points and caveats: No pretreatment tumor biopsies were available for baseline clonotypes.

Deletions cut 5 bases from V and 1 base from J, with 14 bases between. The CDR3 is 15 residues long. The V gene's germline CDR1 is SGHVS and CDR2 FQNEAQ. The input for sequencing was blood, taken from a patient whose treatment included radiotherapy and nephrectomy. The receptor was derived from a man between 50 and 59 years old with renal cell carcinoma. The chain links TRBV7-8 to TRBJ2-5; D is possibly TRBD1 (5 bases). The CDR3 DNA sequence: TGTGCCAGCAGCCCCGTCAGGGCGATCCAAGAGACCCAGTACTTC. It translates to CASSPVRAIQETQYF. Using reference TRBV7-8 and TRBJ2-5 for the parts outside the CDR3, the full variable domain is GAGVSQSPRYKVAKRGQDVALRCDPISGHVSLFWYQQALGQGPEFLTYFQNEAQLDKSGLPSDRFFAERPEGSVSTLKIQRTQQEDSAVYLCASSPVRAIQETQYFGPGTRLLVL.